This TCR beta chain comes out of a study of radiotherapy plus CTLA-4 blockade in lung cancer. Study as a whole: With 25% to 35% of patients having disease control, objective responses were seen in less than 20%.

Worth noting for this clone: Its antigen is not known.

Focal radiation with ipilimumab CTLA-4 blockade was given to patients with chemo-refractory metastatic non-small-cell lung cancer. V shed 0 bases and J 5 bases; nucleotides not matched to a gene: 4. CDR1 and CDR2 (germline): SGDLS, YYNGEE. The CDR3 runs to 14 residues. General study findings and limits: After radiotherapy and ipilimumab, tumor-derived clones expanded in peripheral blood. With interferon-beta, early dynamics of blood T cell clones were reported to best predict response.

Using immunoSEQ multiplex PCR, the repertoire was profiled, and TCRdb retains in-frame clones only, with some absent. The sample holds roughly 45,000 clones, over 55% seen once. The material was peripheral blood, obtained from a patient treated with radiotherapy plus ipilimumab. The sequence was collected from a human donor with non-small cell lung cancer who had a partial response to radiotherapy plus ipilimumab. The chain uses TRBV9 and TRBJ2-7; 8 bases are a match to TRBD1. The CDR3 loop reads CASSVEGRGHEQYF. In DNA, the CDR3 is TGTGCCAGCAGCGTAGAAGGCAGGGGGCACGAGCAGTACTTC.